This is a list of T cell receptor beta chains from one sample in a study of T cell clones after liver transplantation. Sequenced by immunoSEQ multiplex PCR; TCRdb stores in-frame clones only, minus some. This table holds tens of thousands of clones, 70% to 85% found once. Sample: CD4+ T cells from blood, taken just over 45 months after liver transplant. These receptors were taken from a human patient who received a liver transplant. Some T cells may be graft donor cells. Each CDR3 is given with its conserved first and last residue. A D gene is named only where the DNA matches it firmly. Clone size is stated in some rows and not others, as once, few, many or a class when expanded.

CDR3nt	CDR3aa	d_gene	abundance	j_gene	v_gene
TGTGCCAGCAGCGACGGGACTAGCCTGCCTACAGATACGCAGTATTTT	CASSDGTSLPTDTQYF	TRBD2	-	TRBJ2-3	TRBV9
TGTGCCAGCAGGGCGACAGGGAATAGCAATCAGCCCCAGCATTTT	CASRATGNSNQPQHF	TRBD1	-	TRBJ1-5	TRBV6-5
TGTGCCAGCAGTTTTGGCGCGTTGAACACTGAAGCTTTCTTT	CASSFGALNTEAFF	-	-	TRBJ1-1	TRBV27
TGCGCCAGCAGGGACGGGCCTGGAAACACCATATATTTT	CASRDGPGNTIYF	-	-	TRBJ1-3	TRBV5-1
TGTGCCAGCAAGGGGGCAGGGGACTTCAGCTATGGCTACACCTTC	CASKGAGDFSYGYTF	TRBD1	-	TRBJ1-2	TRBV28
TGTGCCAGCAGAGGGGCGAACACCGGGGAGCTGTTTTTT	CASRGANTGELFF	-	-	TRBJ2-2	TRBV28
TGTGCCAGCAGTTACTCCCGGAATCAGCCCCAGCATTTT	CASSYSRNQPQHF	-	-	TRBJ1-5	TRBV6-5
TGCGCCAGCACTACCGCGGGGGCTGAAGAGACCCAGTACTTC	CASTTAGAEETQYF	-	-	TRBJ2-5	TRBV5-1
TGCAGCGTGGGACTAGCGGGAGGGTTCATTTCGGAGACCCAGTACTTC	CSVGLAGGFISETQYF	TRBD2	-	TRBJ2-5	TRBV29-1
TGTGCCAGCAGCTTAGGAGACCTAAGCACAGATACGCAGTATTTT	CASSLGDLSTDTQYF	-	-	TRBJ2-3	TRBV7-9
TGTGCCAGCAGCCAGAGGGGGAGTGGAAACACCATATATTTT	CASSQRGSGNTIYF	-	few	TRBJ1-3	TRBV14
TGTGCCAGCAGTTTATCGACTCCGGAGACCCAGTACTTC	CASSLSTPETQYF	-	-	TRBJ2-5	TRBV27
TGTGCCAGCAGCTTAGGCAACGGAGGGACCTTC	CASSLGNGGTF	-	once	TRBJ1-2	TRBV7-2
TGTGCCAGCAGTACGCGGCTAGCGGGGCCCTACAATGAGCAGTTCTTC	CASSTRLAGPYNEQFF	TRBD2	-	TRBJ2-1	TRBV2
TGTGCTAGCAGCCCGGGACTTAACAATGAGCAGTTCTTC	CASSPGLNNEQFF	-	-	TRBJ2-1	TRBV7-7
TGCGCCAGCGGTAAAAAGAGTGCCCGTCCCGAGCAGTACTTC	CASGKKSARPEQYF	-	-	TRBJ2-7	TRBV5-1
TGTGCCAGCAGGTGGACAGGGAGGGCCGGGGAGCTGTTTTTT	CASRWTGRAGELFF	-	-	TRBJ2-2	TRBV6-1
TGTGCCAGCAGTCCCCAGGATCTCTCTGGAAACACCATATATTTT	CASSPQDLSGNTIYF	-	-	TRBJ1-3	TRBV28
TGTGCCTGGGGGGGGTTCTACGAGCAGTACTTC	CAWGGFYEQYF	-	-	TRBJ2-7	TRBV30
TGTGCCAGCAGTAACGAGAGGGGGCGAGACACTGAAGCTTTCTTT	CASSNERGRDTEAFF	TRBD1	-	TRBJ1-1	TRBV6-6
TGTGCCAGTAGTATAACAGGCAGGGGGCCTTACGAGCAGTACTTC	CASSITGRGPYEQYF	TRBD1	-	TRBJ2-7	TRBV19
TGTGCCAGCAGCCGCAGGAACACAGATACGCAGTATTTT	CASSRRNTDTQYF	-	-	TRBJ2-3	TRBV7-8
TGCAGCGTTGAAGATGGGGGCTACGAGCAGTACTTC	CSVEDGGYEQYF	-	-	TRBJ2-7	TRBV29-1
TGTGCCAGCAGTTACGTGGTAGAGGGGACCTACGAGCAGTACTTC	CASSYVVEGTYEQYF	-	-	TRBJ2-7	TRBV6-6
TGTGCCAGCAGCCCGCGGTGGATGAACACCGGGGAGCTGTTTTTT	CASSPRWMNTGELFF	-	once	TRBJ2-2	TRBV9
TGTGCCTGGGCGACTAGCGGGTGGGACAATGAGCAGTTCTTC	CAWATSGWDNEQFF	TRBD2	-	TRBJ2-1	TRBV30